This T cell receptor (beta chain) originates from a study of cytomegalovirus exposure and HLA in healthy donors. Study conclusions and caveats: A later analysis appeared to link common viral pathogens to several of the most significant clusters. Among donors in an Asian-associated ancestry cluster, a later analysis reportedly found fewer N-insertions than the roughly 610-donor mean.

This clone has a handful of counts. Its antigen is currently unknown. The primer mix had 60 Vbeta and 13 Jbeta primers. Libraries were prepared by immunoSEQ multiplex PCR; TCRdb keeps only in-frame clonotypes and omits some of them. The top ten hold about 3% of the sample, which has 150,000 to 180,000 clones, 65% to 80% seen once. The V end lost 7 bases, the J end lost 11 bases, and 8 bases lay between the germline ends. The CDR3 is made up of 8 amino acids. Germline values: CDR1 GTSNPN, CDR2 SVGIG (reference sequence). The chain employs TRBV30 and TRBJ1-2; a possible D gene is TRBD1 (5 bases). What was sequenced was PBMCs. This sequence originates from a man aged 18 to 29 in good health and CMV-seronegative. CDR3 DNA sequence: TGTGCCTCCTACAGGTACACCTTC. This sequence encodes CASYRYTF. Using reference TRBV30 and TRBJ1-2 for the parts outside the CDR3, the full variable domain is SQTIHQWPATLVQPVGSPLSLECTVEGTSNPNLYWYRQAAGRGLQLLFYSVGIGQISSEVPQNLSASRPQDRQFILSSKKLLLSDSGFYLCASYRYTFGSGTRLTVV.